This T cell receptor beta chain originates from a study of blood T cells in healthy people across ages. The CDR3 has 13 residues. Trimming removed 1 base at V and 8 bases at J, with 11 bases between. The V gene's germline CDR1 is LNHNV and CDR2 YYDKDF (reference sequence). There are a few counts of this clonotype. Total RNA extraction produced at least 5.5 micrograms (per sample) for the study. A sample-barcoded 5' primer and a J-beta primer mix were used in a second PCR of about 7 to 11 cycles. TCRdb reprocessed the 5' RACE reads via MiXCR and lists one record per CDR3 protein. The sample has about 510,000 distinct CDR3 sequences; 25% to 35% are singletons. The sample was also reused in another study, on T cells of mothers and their children. That paper adds: It was related mother-child pairs that showed slightly higher overlap than unrelated pairs, without reaching significance.

Sequencing was performed on blood. The sequence derives from a boy under 10 years old in good health. The genes are TRBV15 and TRBJ1-1, with D maybe TRBD1 (6 bases). CDR3 residues: CATSRVGGAEAFF. The CDR3 region has the DNA TGTGCCACCAGCAGAGTGGGGGGGGCCGAAGCTTTCTTT.